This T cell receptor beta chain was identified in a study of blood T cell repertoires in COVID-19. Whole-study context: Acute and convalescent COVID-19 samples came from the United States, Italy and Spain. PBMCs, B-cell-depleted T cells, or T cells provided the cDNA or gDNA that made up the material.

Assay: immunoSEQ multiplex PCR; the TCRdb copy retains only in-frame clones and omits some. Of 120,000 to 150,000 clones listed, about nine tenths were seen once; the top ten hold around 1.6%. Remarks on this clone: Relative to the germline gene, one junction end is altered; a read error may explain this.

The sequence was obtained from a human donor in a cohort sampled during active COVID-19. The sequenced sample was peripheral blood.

CDR3 sequence: CASSRSGQGRLAF. In DNA form, the CDR3 reads TGTGCCAGCAGTCGGAGCGGACAGGGACGTCTGGCCTTC. The chain links TRBV6-5 to TRBJ2-7; 8 bases align to TRBD1. CDR3 length equals 13 residues. Germline assignment: CDR1 MNHEY and CDR2 SVGAGI.